The subject of this entry is one T cell receptor (beta chain). The antigen remains undetermined. Researchers reported that TCR beta cDNA libraries carried unique molecular identifiers. TCRdb re-analysed the PCR reads in MiXCR, keeping a single row per CDR3 protein. This repertoire shows fewer than 850,000 distinct CDR3 sequences, roughly 27% found once; its top ten account for around 0.6%. These data originate in a study of post-analysis software for immune sequencing data. Points from the study as a whole: Patients carried five TRBV segments more frequently than controls did, and TRBV5-6, TRBV5-1 and TRBV20-1 were among them.

Germline V gene lookup returns CDR1 SGHTA and CDR2 FQGNSA. The CDR3 contains 15 residues. V was clipped by 1 base and J by 5 bases; unmatched bases: 4. The gene calls are TRBV7-2 and TRBJ2-1, with 8 bases that match TRBD2. This TCR came from a girl aged 10-17 years with multiple sclerosis. Source material: blood. For the CDR3, the DNA is TGTGCCAGCAGCTTAGTAAGAGCGGGGGACAATGAGCAGTTCTTC. Translated, it gives CASSLVRAGDNEQFF.